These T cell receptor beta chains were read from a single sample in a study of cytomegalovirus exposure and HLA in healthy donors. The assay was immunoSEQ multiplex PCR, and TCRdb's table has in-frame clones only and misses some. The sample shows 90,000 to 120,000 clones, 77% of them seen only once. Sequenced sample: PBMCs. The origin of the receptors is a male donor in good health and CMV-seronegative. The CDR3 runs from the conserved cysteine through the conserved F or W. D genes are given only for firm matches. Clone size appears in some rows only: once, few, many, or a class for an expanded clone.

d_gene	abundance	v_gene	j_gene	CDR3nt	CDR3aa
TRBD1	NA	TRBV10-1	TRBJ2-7	TGCGCCAGCCAGACAGGGGAGCTGGGCGAGCAGTACTTC	CASQTGELGEQYF
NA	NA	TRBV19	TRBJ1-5	TGTGCCAGTAGTCCGGTCAATCAGCCCCAGCATTTT	CASSPVNQPQHF
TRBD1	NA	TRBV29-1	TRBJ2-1	TGCAGCGCCGGGGGACAGGGGACCCGCAATGAGCAGTTCTTC	CSAGGQGTRNEQFF
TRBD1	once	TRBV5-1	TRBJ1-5	TGCGCCAGCAGCAACGGACAGGGCGAGGGGCCCCAGCATTTT	CASSNGQGEGPQHF
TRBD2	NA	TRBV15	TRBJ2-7	TGTGCCACCAGCCACCACCGGGGGGGGCGCCGGTACGAGCAGTACTTC	CATSHHRGGRRYEQYF
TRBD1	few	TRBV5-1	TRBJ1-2	TGCGCCAGCAGCGCCCGGACAGGAGATGCTGGTGGCTACACCTTC	CASSARTGDAGGYTF
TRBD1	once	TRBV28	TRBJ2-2	TGTGCCAGCAGGTTGCAACAGGGGACCGGGGAGCTGTTTTTT	CASRLQQGTGELFF
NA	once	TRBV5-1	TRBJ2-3	TGCGCCAGCAGCTTGGCGGGGAGAACAGATACGCAGTATTTT	CASSLAGRTDTQYF
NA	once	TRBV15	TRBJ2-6	TGTGCCACCAGCACCAGGGGATCTGGGGCCAACGTCCTGACTTTC	CATSTRGSGANVLTF
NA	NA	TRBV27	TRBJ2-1	TGTGCCAGCAGTTCAGTTTCCTACAATGAGCAGTTCTTC	CASSSVSYNEQFF
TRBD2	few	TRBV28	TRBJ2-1	TGTGCCAGCAGCCTGGGACTAGCGGGGGGGGGTTCCTACAATGAGCAGTTCTTC	CASSLGLAGGGSYNEQFF
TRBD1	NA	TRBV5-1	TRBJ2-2	TGCGCCAGCAGCTTGGCTTATCAGGGGGCAGGGACCGGGGAGCTGTTTTTT	CASSLAYQGAGTGELFF
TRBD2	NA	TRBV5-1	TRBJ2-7	TGCGCCAGCAGCCCCACTAGCGGGAGCTCCTACGAGCAGTACTTC	CASSPTSGSSYEQYF
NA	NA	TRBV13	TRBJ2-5	TGTGCCAGCAGTTATAGGGAGGTCACAGAGACCCAGTACTTC	CASSYREVTETQYF
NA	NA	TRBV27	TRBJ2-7	TGTGCCAGCAGTTTGCAGGGCGCCTACGAGCAGTACTTC	CASSLQGAYEQYF
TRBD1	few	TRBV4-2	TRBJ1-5	TGTGCCAGCAGCCAGGTTCAGGGGGTAGGTCAGCCCCAGCATTTT	CASSQVQGVGQPQHF
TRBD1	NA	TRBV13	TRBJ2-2	TGTGCCAGCAGCCCCCGGACAGGGAACAGGGAGCTGTTTTTT	CASSPRTGNRELFF
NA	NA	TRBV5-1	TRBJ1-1	TGCGCCAGCAGCCCCGTTGCGGGTGGGGACACTGAAGCTTTCTTT	CASSPVAGGDTEAFF
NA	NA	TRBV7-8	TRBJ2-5	TGTGCCAGCCTACAAGAGACCCAGTACTTC	CASLQETQYF
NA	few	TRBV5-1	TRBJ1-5	TGCGCCAGCAGCTTGGTCGGGGGGAATCAGCCCCAGCATTTT	CASSLVGGNQPQHF
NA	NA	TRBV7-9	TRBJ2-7	TGTGCCAGCAGCTTGGATGACAGTCGCTACGAGCAGTACTTC	CASSLDDSRYEQYF
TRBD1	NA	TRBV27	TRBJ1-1	TGTGCCAGCAGTTTAACAGGGGGCGAGGGCACTGAAGCTTTCTTT	CASSLTGGEGTEAFF
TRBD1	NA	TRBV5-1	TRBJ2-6	TGCGCCAGCAGCCCCGGGACAGGGCCGAGCTCTGGGGCCAACGTCCTGACTTTC	CASSPGTGPSSGANVLTF
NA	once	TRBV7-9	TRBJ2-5	TGTGCCAGCAGCCAAACAGGGTCAGCAGAGACCCAGTACTTC	CASSQTGSAETQYF
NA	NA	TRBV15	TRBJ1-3	TGTGCCACCAGCAGTCCCTCGTCGAGTAGCTCTGGAAACACCATATATTTT	CATSSPSSSSSGNTIYF
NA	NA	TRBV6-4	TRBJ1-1	TGTGCCAGCAGTGACTCGTCGACAGGCCGTTCTGAAGCTTTCTTT	CASSDSSTGRSEAFF
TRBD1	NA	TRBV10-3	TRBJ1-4	TGTGCCATCAGTCCGGGACAGGGAACGGGTAATGAAAAACTGTTTTTT	CAISPGQGTGNEKLFF
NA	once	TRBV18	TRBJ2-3	TGTGCCAGCTCACCCGGCACAGATACGCAGTATTTT	CASSPGTDTQYF
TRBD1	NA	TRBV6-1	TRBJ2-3	TGTGCCAGCAGGGCAGGGGGTAGAGGGCAGTATTTT	CASRAGGRGQYF
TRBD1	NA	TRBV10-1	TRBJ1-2	TGCGCCAGCAGTGCCGGGACAGAGTATGGCTACACCTTC	CASSAGTEYGYTF
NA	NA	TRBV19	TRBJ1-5	TGTGCCAGTAGTATACAGGGCGGTCCTCAGCCCCAGCATTTT	CASSIQGGPQPQHF
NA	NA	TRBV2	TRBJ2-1	TGTGCCAGCAGCGGGACGGACAGCTCCTACAATGAGCAGTTCTTC	CASSGTDSSYNEQFF
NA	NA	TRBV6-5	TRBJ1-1	TGTGCCAGCAGTAGACAGGTACACACTGAAGCTTTCTTT	CASSRQVHTEAFF
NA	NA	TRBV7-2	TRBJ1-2	TGTGCCAGCAGCTTAGGGTCGGGGTTCGGCTACACCTTC	CASSLGSGFGYTF
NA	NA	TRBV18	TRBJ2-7	TGTGCCAGCTCACCCTCCCGGGACTCCTACGAGCAGTACTTC	CASSPSRDSYEQYF
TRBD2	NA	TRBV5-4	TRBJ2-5	TGTGCCAGCAGCGGGGGAGCGGGAGGGCCCCAAGAGACCCAGTACTTC	CASSGGAGGPQETQYF